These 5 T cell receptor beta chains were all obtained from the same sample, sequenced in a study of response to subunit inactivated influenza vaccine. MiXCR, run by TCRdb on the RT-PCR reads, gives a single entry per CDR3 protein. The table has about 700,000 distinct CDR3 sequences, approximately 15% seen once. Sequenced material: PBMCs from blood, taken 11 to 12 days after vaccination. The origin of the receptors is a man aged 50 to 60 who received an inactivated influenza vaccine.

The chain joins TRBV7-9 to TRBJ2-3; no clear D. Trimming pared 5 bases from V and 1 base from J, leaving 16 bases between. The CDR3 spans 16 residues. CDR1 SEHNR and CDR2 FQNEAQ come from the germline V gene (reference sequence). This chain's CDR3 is CASSRIEAGGTDTQYF. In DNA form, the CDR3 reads TGTGCCAGCAGCCGAATTGAGGCAGGAGGCACAGATACGCAGTATTTT.

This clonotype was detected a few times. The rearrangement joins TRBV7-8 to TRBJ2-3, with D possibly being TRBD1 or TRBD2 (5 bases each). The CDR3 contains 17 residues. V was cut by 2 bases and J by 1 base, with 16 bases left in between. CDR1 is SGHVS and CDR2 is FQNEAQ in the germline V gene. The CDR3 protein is CASSLRFRDEGTDTQYF. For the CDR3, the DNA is TGTGCCAGCAGCTTAAGGTTCCGGGACGAAGGCACAGATACGCAGTATTTT.

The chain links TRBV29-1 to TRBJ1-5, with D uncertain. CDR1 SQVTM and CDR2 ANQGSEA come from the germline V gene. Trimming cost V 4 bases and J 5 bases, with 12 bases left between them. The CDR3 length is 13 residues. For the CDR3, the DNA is TGCAGCGTTGCCGGGGAACGCGATCAGCCCCAGCATTTT. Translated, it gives CSVAGERDQPQHF.

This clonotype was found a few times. CDR3 loop: CASSEGQGAYTQYF. CDR3 in DNA: TGTGCCAGCTCCGAGGGACAGGGCGCTTATACGCAGTATTTT. The J gene is TRBJ2-3, the V gene TRBV18, with 9 nucleotides matching TRBD1. V gave up 6 bases and J gave up 7 bases; unmatched junction bases: 8. This CDR3 has 14 residues. Germline CDR1 reads KGHSH; CDR2 reads LQKENI.

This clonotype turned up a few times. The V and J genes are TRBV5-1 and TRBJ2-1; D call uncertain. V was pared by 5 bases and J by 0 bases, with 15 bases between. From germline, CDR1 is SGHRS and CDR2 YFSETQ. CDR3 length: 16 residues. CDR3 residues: CASRQTFSSSYNEQFF. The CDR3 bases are TGCGCCAGCAGACAGACATTTTCGAGCTCCTACAATGAGCAGTTCTTC.